This TCR beta chain stems from a study of T cells in Graves' hyperthyroidism and ophthalmopathy (dated 2019 in TCRdb). For context, the study as a whole: Peripheral blood samples were taken at initial diagnosis, before any treatment was given. After blood sampling, hyperthyroidism patients were treated with methimazole at a starting dose of 30 mg daily, and ophthalmopathy patients were treated with high-dose intravenous methylprednisolone. To identify distinguishing TCR V-J signatures, a discovery cohort of around 100 patients was used, comprising 40 to 45 with Graves' ophthalmopathy and some 57 with stable Graves' hyperthyroidism. The 95 to 100 discovery patients were randomly divided into training and test sets at a 7:3 ratio. Prospective prediction of ophthalmopathy was tested in an independent validation cohort of some 20 hyperthyroidism patients and some 17 patients who later progressed to ophthalmopathy. In about 6 Graves' hyperthyroidism patients, the study also compared T-cell repertoires from thyroid tissue with T-cell repertoires from blood. The paper describes TCR Vbeta CDR3 sequencing of some 130 peripheral blood samples, made up of 43 ophthalmopathy patients, roughly 75 hyperthyroidism patients and around 17 progressor patients.

Summary of the overall study and its limitations: A model built on a 13 V-J signature distinguished ophthalmopathy from stable hyperthyroidism, reaching roughly 88% sensitivity and 81.08% specificity in cross-validation and 80%/75% in testing. In validation, the model predicted progression to ophthalmopathy a median of 6.5 months before onset, with about 70% sensitivity and more than 72% specificity. Sample size was not statistically predetermined, and investigators were not blinded to group allocation. Blood samples also contained most of the expanded thyroid clonotypes (frequency above 0.001), which suggests that blood repertoires may reflect thyroid immune responses.

CDR1 MNHEY and CDR2 SVGEGT are derived from the germline V gene. The CDR3 covers 14 residues, taking in both the cysteine and the phenylalanine. Only the CDR3 part of the read is kept: 42 bases, read in frame from the first base. Stable Graves' hyperthyroidism was defined as no progression to ophthalmopathy during 18 months of follow-up. Hyperthyroidism patients were newly diagnosed, had a disease duration of under 2 months, and were aged 18 to 65 years. The study excluded patients with uncontrolled infections, other autoimmune diseases, pregnancy or lactation. Diagnoses were based on clinical symptoms, serum thyroxine and TRAb, thyroid ultrasound and orbital computed tomography. PBMCs were separated from over 9 ml of fresh peripheral blood using Ficoll-Paque density gradient centrifugation. Total RNA was extracted using Trizol reagent, and RNA quality was assessed on an Agilent 2100 Bioanalyzer.

Turning to this clonotype: Its antigen target is currently unknown. One end of the junction is discordant with germline, which a read error may explain.

The TCR beta CDR3 regions were amplified from RNA transcripts. The TCR CDR3 was subjected to a first round of RT-PCR using the HTBI primer set and the Qiagen OneStep RT-PCR kit. Libraries were constructed in a second round of multiplex PCR, after which size selection and purification were carried out. Sequencing of the libraries was done on an Illumina HiSeq2000 using paired-end 100 bp reads. Per the source publication's procedure: SOAPnuke was used to process the raw data, with reads discarded if the reads contained adapters or uncalled bases, had a mean Phred below 15, or lacked an exact constant-primer or identifier match. High-quality paired reads were merged using COPE v1.2.5, and each unique nucleotide sequence was defined as a clonotype. MiTCR v1.1 was used to align clonotypes to the IMGT TRBV, TRBD and TRBJ reference segments. The analysis included only V-J combinations with a frequency above 0.0001, which together covered more than 98% of the repertoires. A TCS score was defined as the ratio between F50 (clonal expansion) and ExV (chaos), using BLOSUM62-based TCRdist between CDR3 peptides within each V-J. Welch's t-statistics and random forest reduced roughly 530 V-J features to 10 to 15, which were used in a naive Bayes classifier (R e1071). TCRdb reworked the public reads: Q25 trimming with fastp, MiXCR clone assembly, productive beta chains retained. Duplicate CDR3 protein sequences are folded into a single record with the most common DNA and genes. None of the V and J calls come from the authors' own analysis; TCRdb made them. Present in this sample are roughly 99,000 distinct CDR3 sequences, roughly 15% of which were seen just once. The ten largest clones capture under 45% of the sample.

This sequence uses TRBV6-2 or TRBV6-3 and TRBJ1-1; TRBD1 could be the D gene, as 6 bases match. This TCR was recovered from a woman aged 45-65 years with Graves' hyperthyroidism. The sample consisted of blood. The DNA reads as follows: TGTGCCAGCAGTAACAGGGCTGGGAACACTGAAGCCCTCTTT. This is translated as CASSNRAGNTEALF.